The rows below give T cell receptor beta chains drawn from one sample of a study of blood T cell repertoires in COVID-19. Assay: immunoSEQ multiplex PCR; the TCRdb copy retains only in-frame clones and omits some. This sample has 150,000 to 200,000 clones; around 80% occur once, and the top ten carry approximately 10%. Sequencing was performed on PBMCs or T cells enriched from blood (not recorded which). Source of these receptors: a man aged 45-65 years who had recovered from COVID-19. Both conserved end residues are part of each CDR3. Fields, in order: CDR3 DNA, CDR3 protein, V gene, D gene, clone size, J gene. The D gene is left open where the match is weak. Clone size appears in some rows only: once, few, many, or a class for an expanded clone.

DNA: TGTGCCAGCAGCTTAGCAGGGGTCGAGGAGACCCAGTACTTC
CDR3: CASSLAGVEETQYF
V: TRBV7-9
D: NA
size: NA
J: TRBJ2-5

DNA: TGCGCCAGCAGTACTAGCGGGGGGGCGCAGACCCAGTACTTC
CDR3: CASSTSGGAQTQYF
V: TRBV5-1
D: TRBD2
size: NA
J: TRBJ2-5

DNA: TGTGCCAGCAGTTTTTCCAGTGGTGCTAGCGGTGGTGAGCAGTTCTTC
CDR3: CASSFSSGASGGEQFF
V: TRBV6-5
D: TRBD2
size: few
J: TRBJ2-1

DNA: TGTGCCAGCAGCTTAGATCTCCTTAAGTACTTC
CDR3: CASSLDLLKYF
V: TRBV7-9
D: NA
size: once
J: TRBJ2-7

DNA: TGCGCCAGCAGCTTGGGGAAAAGACGGGACTTCAACAATGAGCAGTTCTTC
CDR3: CASSLGKRRDFNNEQFF
V: TRBV5-1
D: NA
size: NA
J: TRBJ2-1

DNA: TGTGCCAGCAGCTCCCGACTTGGCTACACCTTC
CDR3: CASSSRLGYTF
V: TRBV7-2
D: NA
size: NA
J: TRBJ1-2

DNA: TGTGCCAGCAGCCAAGAAACAGGGGTAATTTTCGGTGAGCAGTTCTTC
CDR3: CASSQETGVIFGEQFF
V: TRBV4-2
D: TRBD1
size: NA
J: TRBJ2-1

DNA: TGTGCCAGCAGTTACAAAGGCAGGCTGAACACCGGGGAGCTGTTTTTT
CDR3: CASSYKGRLNTGELFF
V: TRBV6-5
D: NA
size: NA
J: TRBJ2-2

DNA: TGCGCCAGCAGCTTTCGGGGGAGGGCCGGCGATGAGCAGTTCTTC
CDR3: CASSFRGRAGDEQFF
V: TRBV5-1
D: TRBD2
size: once
J: TRBJ2-1

DNA: TGCGCCAGCAGCTTGGCCAAGACTAGCGCCTCTAAAGAGCAGTACTTC
CDR3: CASSLAKTSASKEQYF
V: TRBV5-1
D: TRBD2
size: NA
J: TRBJ2-7

DNA: TGTGCCAGTACCAACTCTCTAGCGGGAGGGAACGAGCAGTACTTC
CDR3: CASTNSLAGGNEQYF
V: TRBV19
D: TRBD2
size: NA
J: TRBJ2-7

DNA: TGTGCCAGCAGCTTAGCGGAGGGCGGTACGGCGGGATTT
CDR3: CASSLAEGGTAGF
V: TRBV11-2
D: NA
size: NA
J: TRBJ1-1

DNA: TGTGCCAGCAGCTTGGGGCCGTTCCCCTATCCCTACGAGCAGTACTTC
CDR3: CASSLGPFPYPYEQYF
V: TRBV9
D: NA
size: once
J: TRBJ2-7

DNA: TGTGCCAGCAGCTTAGGGGGGCAAGGCGGTGAAAAACTGTTTTTT
CDR3: CASSLGGQGGEKLFF
V: TRBV7-2
D: NA
size: NA
J: TRBJ1-4